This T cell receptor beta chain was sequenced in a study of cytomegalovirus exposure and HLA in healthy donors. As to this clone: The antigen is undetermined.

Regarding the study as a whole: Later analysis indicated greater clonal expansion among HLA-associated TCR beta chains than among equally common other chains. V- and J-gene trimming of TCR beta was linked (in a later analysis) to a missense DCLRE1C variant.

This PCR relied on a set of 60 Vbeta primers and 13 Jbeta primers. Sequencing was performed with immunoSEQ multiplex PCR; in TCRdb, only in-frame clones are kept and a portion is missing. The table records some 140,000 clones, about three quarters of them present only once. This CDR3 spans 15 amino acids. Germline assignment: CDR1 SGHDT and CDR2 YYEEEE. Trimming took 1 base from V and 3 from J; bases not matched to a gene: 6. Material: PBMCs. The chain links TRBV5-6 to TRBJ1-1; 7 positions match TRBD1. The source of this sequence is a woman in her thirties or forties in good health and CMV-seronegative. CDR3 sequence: CASSLYTGEDTEAFF. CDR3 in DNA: TGTGCCAGCAGCTTGTACACAGGGGAGGACACTGAAGCTTTCTTT.